Given below is one T cell receptor (beta chain) in context. Antigen: not known. The data derive from a study of T cell responses to AZD1222 COVID-19 vaccine. Study-level background: Doses given second, at about 4 or about 12 weeks, were pooled.

Study findings and constraints: Baseline seropositivity occurred in only a handful of AZD1222 recipients. Repertoires were obtained solely post-peak T cell response.

Germline V gene data show CDR1 as SGHDT and CDR2 as YYEEEE. V lost 0 bases and J lost 8, with 12 bases in between. CDR3 size: 14 residues. The repertoire was sequenced with immunoSEQ multiplex PCR; TCRdb's copy has only in-frame clones and lacks some. The table has 100,000 or so clones, less than 90% seen once. The V gene is TRBV5-6, the J gene TRBJ2-1, with D uncertain. The clonotype originates from an adult in good health. The sequencing here drew on peripheral blood, taken on day 0 of AZD1222 vaccination. The CDR3 is CASSLALPLDEQFF. The CDR3 nucleotides are TGTGCCAGCAGCTTGGCTCTCCCTCTCGATGAGCAGTTCTTC.